This T cell receptor (beta chain) was recovered during a study of Graves' ophthalmopathy and Graves' hyperthyroidism. Across the whole study: The authors defined stable hyperthyroidism as no ophthalmopathy within 18 months of follow-up.

Transcripts of RNA were the source for amplifying TCR beta CDR3 regions. First-round RT-PCR with HTBI primers preceded a second-round multiplex PCR. TCRdb reanalysed the multiplex PCR reads using MiXCR and keeps one entry per CDR3 protein. The table includes 900,000 to 1,200,000 distinct CDR3 sequences, 35% to 45% detected once. Certain patients were not enrolled. These were patients with other autoimmune diseases, uncontrolled infections, pregnancy or lactation. The CDR3 loop spans 15 amino acids. CDR1 and CDR2 from the germline V gene are SGHRS and YFSETQ. Trimming took 1 base from V and 3 from J, leaving 13 bases between them. This clonotype was counted at least ten times.

The sample comprised peripheral blood or thyroid tissue (not recorded which). This clonotype originated in an adult man with Graves' hyperthyroidism. V gene TRBV5-1 combines with J gene TRBJ1-1; tentative D call: TRBD1 (5 bases). CDR3 in amino acids: CASSLTGTVDTEAFF. CDR3 bases: TGCGCCAGCAGCTTGACCGGGACCGTCGACACTGAAGCTTTCTTT.